The rows below give T cell receptor beta chains drawn from one sample of a study of blood T cell repertoires in COVID-19. Profiled with immunoSEQ multiplex PCR; TCRdb holds only in-frame clones, not every one. The sample includes around 170,000 clones, about nine tenths of them seen just once. Sequencing was done on a sample of peripheral blood. The origin of the receptors is a woman in her 70s with acute or convalescent COVID-19. Each CDR3 is given with its conserved first and last residue. Fields, in order: V gene, J gene, D gene, clone size, CDR3 protein, CDR3 DNA. The D gene is left open where the match is weak. A row's size may be missing; if present it is once, few, many or a size class.

V gene: TRBV6-5; J gene: TRBJ2-7; D gene: TRBD1; clone size: .; CDR3 protein: CASRGTGSYEQYF; CDR3 DNA: TGTGCCAGCAGAGGGACAGGGTCCTACGAGCAGTACTTC
V gene: TRBV19; J gene: TRBJ1-2; D gene: .; clone size: .; CDR3 protein: CASSIGGTGFQSGYTF; CDR3 DNA: TGTGCCAGTAGTATTGGGGGAACAGGGTTCCAGTCTGGCTACACCTTC
V gene: TRBV12-5; J gene: TRBJ1-5; D gene: TRBD1; clone size: .; CDR3 protein: CASGLTGTEYGNQPQHF; CDR3 DNA: TGTGCTAGTGGTTTGACCGGGACAGAGTATGGCAATCAGCCCCAGCATTTT
V gene: TRBV7-2; J gene: TRBJ2-1; D gene: TRBD1; clone size: .; CDR3 protein: CASSLGDRGHEQFF; CDR3 DNA: TGTGCCAGCAGCTTAGGGGACAGGGGTCATGAGCAGTTCTTC
V gene: TRBV7-2; J gene: TRBJ1-1; D gene: TRBD1; clone size: once; CDR3 protein: CASSDRRQGGNSEAFF; CDR3 DNA: TGTGCCAGCAGCGATCGTCGACAGGGGGGGAATAGTGAAGCTTTCTTT
V gene: TRBV4-2; J gene: TRBJ2-7; D gene: .; clone size: .; CDR3 protein: CASSQLHEQYF; CDR3 DNA: TGTGCCAGCAGCCAACTCCACGAGCAGTACTTC
V gene: TRBV3-1/TRBV3-2; J gene: TRBJ1-2; D gene: .; clone size: once; CDR3 protein: CASSQEWSQGAYGYTF; CDR3 DNA: TGTGCCAGCAGCCAAGAATGGTCACAAGGAGCGTATGGCTACACCTTC
V gene: TRBV4-3; J gene: TRBJ1-2; D gene: .; clone size: .; CDR3 protein: CASSQDPGWDGYTF; CDR3 DNA: TGCGCCAGCAGCCAAGATCCAGGGTGGGATGGCTACACCTTC
V gene: TRBV20-1; J gene: TRBJ2-1; D gene: TRBD2; clone size: once; CDR3 protein: CSASELGASGQNEQFF; CDR3 DNA: TGCAGTGCTAGTGAGCTAGGGGCTAGCGGGCAAAATGAGCAGTTCTTC
V gene: TRBV3-1/TRBV3-2; J gene: TRBJ1-1; D gene: TRBD1; clone size: few; CDR3 protein: CASSQGTGLAFF; CDR3 DNA: TGTGCCAGCAGCCAAGGGACAGGGTTAGCTTTCTTT
V gene: TRBV11-2; J gene: TRBJ2-2; D gene: .; clone size: .; CDR3 protein: CASSLTLGVFGELFF; CDR3 DNA: TGTGCCAGCAGCTTAACCCTAGGTGTTTTCGGGGAGCTGTTTTTT
V gene: TRBV6-1; J gene: TRBJ1-6; D gene: .; clone size: .; CDR3 protein: CASSGPRGSYNSPLHF; CDR3 DNA: TGTGCCAGCAGTGGCCCGAGAGGGTCGTATAATTCACCCCTCCACTTT
V gene: TRBV27; J gene: TRBJ1-1; D gene: .; clone size: .; CDR3 protein: CASSLAGGQWTEAFF; CDR3 DNA: TGTGCCAGCAGCCTAGCGGGGGGGCAGTGGACTGAAGCTTTCTTT
V gene: TRBV4-1; J gene: TRBJ2-5; D gene: TRBD2; clone size: .; CDR3 protein: CASSQSGAAGARETQYF; CDR3 DNA: TGCGCCAGCAGCCAAAGTGGGGCAGCGGGAGCTCGAGAGACCCAGTACTTC
V gene: TRBV21-1; J gene: TRBJ2-3; D gene: .; clone size: .; CDR3 protein: CASSTSGRGTQYF; CDR3 DNA: TGTGCCAGCTCGACTAGCGGGAGAGGTACGCAGTATTTT
V gene: TRBV13; J gene: TRBJ1-6; D gene: TRBD1; clone size: .; CDR3 protein: CASKTGRNSPLHF; CDR3 DNA: TGTGCCAGCAAGACAGGGCGGAATTCACCCCTCCACTTT
V gene: TRBV19; J gene: TRBJ2-7; D gene: TRBD1; clone size: .; CDR3 protein: CATTGTGVLEQYF; CDR3 DNA: TGTGCCACCACCGGGACAGGGGTTCTCGAGCAGTACTTC
V gene: TRBV10-2; J gene: TRBJ2-7; D gene: TRBD1; clone size: .; CDR3 protein: CASSGLRQGPTYEQYF; CDR3 DNA: TGCGCCAGCAGTGGATTAAGACAGGGGCCCACCTACGAGCAGTACTTC
V gene: TRBV19; J gene: TRBJ1-3; D gene: .; clone size: .; CDR3 protein: CASITLDSSPGNTIYF; CDR3 DNA: TGTGCCAGTATAACCTTGGACAGCTCCCCCGGAAACACCATATATTTT
V gene: TRBV6-2/TRBV6-3; J gene: TRBJ1-2; D gene: .; clone size: .; CDR3 protein: CASSSSLDRNYGYTF; CDR3 DNA: TGTGCCAGCAGTAGCTCACTCGACAGGAACTATGGCTACACCTTC
V gene: TRBV4-3; J gene: TRBJ1-1; D gene: TRBD1; clone size: .; CDR3 protein: CASSPRGHDTEAFF; CDR3 DNA: TGCGCCAGCAGCCCGAGGGGGCACGACACTGAAGCTTTCTTT
V gene: TRBV6-5; J gene: TRBJ2-3; D gene: TRBD2; clone size: once; CDR3 protein: CASSYPTSGRGGTQYF; CDR3 DNA: TGTGCCAGCAGTTACCCGACTAGCGGGAGAGGCGGTACGCAGTATTTT
V gene: TRBV5-1; J gene: TRBJ1-2; D gene: .; clone size: .; CDR3 protein: CASSLAEGTYGYTF; CDR3 DNA: TGCGCCAGCAGCTTGGCCGAGGGCACCTATGGCTACACCTTC
V gene: TRBV6-2/TRBV6-3; J gene: TRBJ2-7; D gene: TRBD1; clone size: .; CDR3 protein: CASSYEGATYEQYF; CDR3 DNA: TGTGCCAGCAGTTACGAGGGGGCCACCTACGAGCAGTACTTC
V gene: TRBV10-2; J gene: TRBJ2-5; D gene: TRBD1; clone size: .; CDR3 protein: CASSESTGAYQETQYF; CDR3 DNA: TGCGCCAGCAGTGAGTCGACAGGGGCGTACCAAGAGACCCAGTACTTC
V gene: TRBV5-5; J gene: TRBJ1-1; D gene: TRBD1; clone size: .; CDR3 protein: CASSLGGTILTGDEAFF; CDR3 DNA: TGTGCCAGCAGCTTGGGAGGAACCATCCTGACAGGGGATGAAGCTTTCTTT
V gene: TRBV7-8; J gene: TRBJ1-1; D gene: .; clone size: .; CDR3 protein: CASSLAQAGKAFF; CDR3 DNA: TGTGCCAGCAGCTTAGCCCAGGCCGGGAAAGCTTTCTTT
V gene: TRBV3-1/TRBV3-2; J gene: TRBJ2-1; D gene: .; clone size: .; CDR3 protein: CASSQVGGSYNEQFF; CDR3 DNA: TGTGCCAGCAGCCAAGTCGGGGGCTCCTACAATGAGCAGTTCTTC
V gene: TRBV6-2/TRBV6-3; J gene: TRBJ1-2; D gene: .; clone size: .; CDR3 protein: CASSYPPRRSYGYTF; CDR3 DNA: TGTGCCAGCAGTTACCCACCCAGGAGGAGCTATGGCTACACCTTC
V gene: TRBV28; J gene: TRBJ2-2; D gene: .; clone size: once; CDR3 protein: CASSQTPHRAGELFF; CDR3 DNA: TGTGCCAGCAGCCAGACACCTCACAGGGCCGGGGAGCTGTTTTTT
V gene: TRBV7-8; J gene: TRBJ2-2; D gene: .; clone size: .; CDR3 protein: CASSLGGESYTGELFF; CDR3 DNA: TGTGCCAGCAGCTTAGGTGGTGAGAGCTACACCGGGGAGCTGTTTTTT
V gene: TRBV24-1; J gene: TRBJ2-3; D gene: TRBD2; clone size: .; CDR3 protein: CATSASSGPLGDTQYF; CDR3 DNA: TGTGCCACCAGTGCGTCTAGCGGTCCACTAGGAGATACGCAGTATTTT
V gene: TRBV4-2; J gene: TRBJ2-1; D gene: .; clone size: .; CDR3 protein: CASSQDSRTDNEQFF; CDR3 DNA: TGTGCCAGCAGCCAAGATTCCCGGACAGACAATGAGCAGTTCTTC
V gene: TRBV9; J gene: TRBJ1-2; D gene: .; clone size: once; CDR3 protein: CASSVDAGTSQLGYTF; CDR3 DNA: TGTGCCAGCAGCGTAGATGCAGGCACCAGCCAACTGGGCTACACCTTC
V gene: TRBV30; J gene: TRBJ1-2; D gene: TRBD1; clone size: .; CDR3 protein: CASTTGTRNYGYTF; CDR3 DNA: TGTGCCTCAACGACAGGGACGAGGAACTATGGCTACACCTTC
V gene: TRBV27; J gene: TRBJ1-1; D gene: TRBD1; clone size: .; CDR3 protein: CASSFRGQGTLNTEAFF; CDR3 DNA: TGTGCCAGCAGTTTCAGGGGACAGGGGACGTTGAACACTGAAGCTTTCTTT
V gene: TRBV18; J gene: TRBJ2-5; D gene: TRBD1; clone size: .; CDR3 protein: CASSPIRVAGGALETQYF; CDR3 DNA: TGTGCCAGCTCACCAATTCGGGTGGCAGGGGGCGCGTTGGAGACCCAGTACTTC
V gene: TRBV15; J gene: TRBJ2-1; D gene: .; clone size: .; CDR3 protein: CATSRGYQTGSSYNEQFF; CDR3 DNA: TGTGCCACCAGCAGAGGCTACCAGACGGGAAGCTCCTACAATGAGCAGTTCTTC
V gene: TRBV28; J gene: TRBJ1-1; D gene: TRBD1; clone size: few; CDR3 protein: CATDRGFGTEAFF; CDR3 DNA: TGTGCCACAGACAGGGGTTTCGGCACTGAAGCTTTCTTT
V gene: TRBV14; J gene: TRBJ1-3; D gene: .; clone size: .; CDR3 protein: CASSQRHLSGNTIYF; CDR3 DNA: TGTGCCAGCAGCCAACGACACCTCTCTGGAAACACCATATATTTT
V gene: TRBV2; J gene: TRBJ1-4; D gene: TRBD1; clone size: .; CDR3 protein: CASKHRGSEKLFF; CDR3 DNA: TGTGCCAGCAAACACAGGGGCAGTGAAAAACTGTTTTTT
V gene: TRBV5-1; J gene: TRBJ1-2; D gene: .; clone size: .; CDR3 protein: CASGGQGSYPRGYTF; CDR3 DNA: TGCGCCAGCGGGGGACAAGGATCCTACCCCCGGGGCTACACCTTC
V gene: TRBV7-8; J gene: TRBJ1-1; D gene: TRBD1; clone size: .; CDR3 protein: CASSPTGVEAFF; CDR3 DNA: TGTGCCAGCAGCCCGACAGGGGTAGAAGCTTTCTTT
V gene: TRBV19; J gene: TRBJ1-5; D gene: TRBD1; clone size: .; CDR3 protein: CASKGVPLGQSNQPQHF; CDR3 DNA: TGTGCCAGTAAGGGAGTACCACTGGGACAGTCTAATCAGCCCCAGCATTTT
V gene: TRBV11-2; J gene: TRBJ1-2; D gene: .; clone size: .; CDR3 protein: CASSLGGSGYGYTF; CDR3 DNA: TGTGCCAGCAGCTTAGGGGGATCGGGATACGGCTACACCTTC
V gene: TRBV10-3; J gene: TRBJ1-5; D gene: .; clone size: .; CDR3 protein: CAISETTANQPQHF; CDR3 DNA: TGTGCCATCAGTGAGACGACAGCAAATCAGCCCCAGCATTTT